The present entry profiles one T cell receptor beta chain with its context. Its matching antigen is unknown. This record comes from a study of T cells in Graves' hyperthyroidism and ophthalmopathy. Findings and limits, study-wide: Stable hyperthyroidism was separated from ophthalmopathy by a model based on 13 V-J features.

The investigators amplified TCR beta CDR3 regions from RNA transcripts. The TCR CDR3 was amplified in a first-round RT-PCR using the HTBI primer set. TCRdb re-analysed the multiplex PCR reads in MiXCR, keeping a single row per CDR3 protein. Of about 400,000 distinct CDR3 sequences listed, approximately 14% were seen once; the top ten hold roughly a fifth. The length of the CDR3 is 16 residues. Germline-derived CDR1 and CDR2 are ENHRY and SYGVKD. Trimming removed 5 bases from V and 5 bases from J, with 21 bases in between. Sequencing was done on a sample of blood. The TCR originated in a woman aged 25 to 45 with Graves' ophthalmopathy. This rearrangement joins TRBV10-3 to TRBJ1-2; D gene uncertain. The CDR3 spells CAISPQRTQSVYGYTF. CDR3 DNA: TGTGCCATCAGTCCTCAGAGAACACAATCCGTTTATGGCTACACCTTC.